These T cell receptor beta chains were read from a single sample in a study of Ad26.COV2.S vaccination and SARS-CoV-2 variants. The repertoire was sequenced with immunoSEQ multiplex PCR; TCRdb's copy has only in-frame clones and lacks some. Of 440,000 or so clones listed, about 90% are singletons. Sequencing was performed on peripheral blood, taken in a trial of Ad26.COV2.S vaccine versus placebo. The receptors derive from a person between 18 and 59 years old who received the Ad26.COV2.S COVID-19 vaccine or a placebo. The CDR3 runs from the conserved cysteine through the conserved F or W. The order of the fields is CDR3 DNA, CDR3 protein, J gene, D gene, clone size, V gene. The D gene is left open where the match is weak. Not every row has a clone size; where given, it reads once, few, many or a size class.

DNA: TGTGCCAGCAGTTTACGTCGGACTAGCGAGCAGTTCTTC
CDR3: CASSLRRTSEQFF
J: TRBJ2-1
D: TRBD2
size: NA
V: TRBV27

DNA: TGTGCCAGCAGTTACCTCGGCAGCTCCTATGGCTACACCTTC
CDR3: CASSYLGSSYGYTF
J: TRBJ1-2
D: NA
size: NA
V: TRBV6-2/TRBV6-3

DNA: TGTGCCAGCAGCCTCGGCCCTAACAATGAGCAGTTCTTC
CDR3: CASSLGPNNEQFF
J: TRBJ2-1
D: NA
size: NA
V: TRBV7-3

DNA: TGTGCCAGCAGCGCCCTGGCCTCTGGGGCCAACGTCCTGACTTTC
CDR3: CASSALASGANVLTF
J: TRBJ2-6
D: NA
size: NA
V: TRBV7-3

DNA: TGTGCCAGCAGCTTCCGGGACGGGGGCTACACCTTC
CDR3: CASSFRDGGYTF
J: TRBJ1-2
D: NA
size: NA
V: TRBV11-1

DNA: TGCGCCAGCAGTGAGTCCGAATCCAAATACGGCTGGATGAACACTGAAGCTTTCTTT
CDR3: CASSESESKYGWMNTEAFF
J: TRBJ1-1
D: NA
size: NA
V: TRBV10-1

DNA: TGTGCCAGCAGCCAAGATAACAACACAGATACGCAGTATTTT
CDR3: CASSQDNNTDTQYF
J: TRBJ2-3
D: NA
size: NA
V: TRBV14

DNA: TGTGCCAGCAGCCCCGAGGGGAATCAGCCCCAGCATTTT
CDR3: CASSPEGNQPQHF
J: TRBJ1-5
D: NA
size: NA
V: TRBV9

DNA: TGTGCCAGCAGTTCCCCGTGGCAGATAGAAGATGGCTACACCTTC
CDR3: CASSSPWQIEDGYTF
J: TRBJ1-2
D: NA
size: NA
V: TRBV6-6

DNA: TGTGCCAGCATTCCTAAGACTAGCGGGAGGGAAGAGCTCGGAACCCAGTACTTC
CDR3: CASIPKTSGREELGTQYF
J: TRBJ2-5
D: TRBD2
size: NA
V: TRBV2

DNA: TGTGCCACCCGCCCGGGGGGAGGTGATAATTCACCCCTCCACTTT
CDR3: CATRPGGGDNSPLHF
J: TRBJ1-6
D: NA
size: NA
V: TRBV10-3

DNA: TGTGCCAGCAGCTTAGGGGGGACAGATACGCAGTATTTT
CDR3: CASSLGGTDTQYF
J: TRBJ2-3
D: NA
size: NA
V: TRBV7-9

DNA: TGTGCCAGCAGCCTCGGGGCAGAGGACTACGAGCAGTACTTC
CDR3: CASSLGAEDYEQYF
J: TRBJ2-7
D: NA
size: NA
V: TRBV5-6

DNA: TGTGCCAGTAGTGGGGAGGACTACATTCAGTACTTC
CDR3: CASSGEDYIQYF
J: TRBJ2-4
D: NA
size: NA
V: TRBV19

DNA: TGTGCCACCTCCCGGGGTGGCGAGCAGTACTTC
CDR3: CATSRGGEQYF
J: TRBJ2-7
D: NA
size: NA
V: TRBV24-1

DNA: TGCGCCAGCAGCTGGGGGAAAACCGGGGAGCTGTTTTTT
CDR3: CASSWGKTGELFF
J: TRBJ2-2
D: NA
size: once
V: TRBV5-1

DNA: TGCGCCAGCAGCTTGCTACAGGGGTTAGGAGAGACCCAGTACTTC
CDR3: CASSLLQGLGETQYF
J: TRBJ2-5
D: TRBD1
size: NA
V: TRBV5-1

DNA: TGTGCCAGCAGCTTTGCGGGACCATACTACGAGCAGTACTTC
CDR3: CASSFAGPYYEQYF
J: TRBJ2-7
D: NA
size: NA
V: TRBV7-9

DNA: TGTGCCACCAGTAAGGGGGGGTCACAAGAGACCCAGTACTTC
CDR3: CATSKGGSQETQYF
J: TRBJ2-5
D: NA
size: few
V: TRBV24-1

DNA: TGTGCCAGTAGTCGGAAGGTGGGAGAAAAACTGTTTTTT
CDR3: CASSRKVGEKLFF
J: TRBJ1-4
D: NA
size: NA
V: TRBV19

DNA: TGTGCCAGCAGTTTAGGAGCGTCCGGGGAGCTGTTTTTT
CDR3: CASSLGASGELFF
J: TRBJ2-2
D: NA
size: NA
V: TRBV27

DNA: TGTGCCAGCAGTTTATCGAGGGCGGGAGCCCACAATGAGCAGTTCTTC
CDR3: CASSLSRAGAHNEQFF
J: TRBJ2-1
D: TRBD2
size: NA
V: TRBV27

DNA: TGTGCCAGCAGCTCCCAGCGGGAGGGCTTACACGAGCAGTACTTC
CDR3: CASSSQREGLHEQYF
J: TRBJ2-7
D: TRBD2
size: once
V: TRBV7-2

DNA: TGTGCCAGCAGCCCCGGAAGGGATGAGCAGTTCTTC
CDR3: CASSPGRDEQFF
J: TRBJ2-1
D: NA
size: NA
V: TRBV7-9

DNA: TGTGCCAGTAGCACTAGCGGGAGGGCCATTGGGACCGAGCAGTACTTC
CDR3: CASSTSGRAIGTEQYF
J: TRBJ2-7
D: TRBD2
size: NA
V: TRBV27

DNA: TGTGCCAGCAGCTTACTTTTCGCGGGAGATGGGTACGAGCAGTACTTC
CDR3: CASSLLFAGDGYEQYF
J: TRBJ2-7
D: TRBD2
size: NA
V: TRBV7-2

DNA: TGCAGCGTTGGGGCTCTCGGGACATCAACTAATGAAAAACTGTTTTTT
CDR3: CSVGALGTSTNEKLFF
J: TRBJ1-4
D: NA
size: NA
V: TRBV29-1

DNA: TGTGCCAGCAGCTTGATGCCTAGCGGGAGTATAGAGACCCAGTACTTC
CDR3: CASSLMPSGSIETQYF
J: TRBJ2-5
D: TRBD2
size: NA
V: TRBV5-6

DNA: TGCGCCAGCAGCTTCCCGATGACGAACACCGGGGAGCTGTTTTTT
CDR3: CASSFPMTNTGELFF
J: TRBJ2-2
D: NA
size: NA
V: TRBV5-1

DNA: TGTGCCAGCAGTGAAGGACTAGCGGGTGCGGATACGCAGTATTTT
CDR3: CASSEGLAGADTQYF
J: TRBJ2-3
D: TRBD2
size: many
V: TRBV6-1

DNA: TGTGCCAGCAGCCCGCGAGGAGCGGGAGGTAATGGGGAGCTGTTTTTT
CDR3: CASSPRGAGGNGELFF
J: TRBJ2-2
D: TRBD2
size: few
V: TRBV9

DNA: TGTGCCAGCAGCCAAAGGGGGACAGGGGGCGGGTATGGCTACACCTTC
CDR3: CASSQRGTGGGYGYTF
J: TRBJ1-2
D: TRBD1
size: many
V: TRBV4-2

DNA: TGTGCCAGCAGCCTGGGGTCGGCTAGCAGGTCAGATACGCAGTATTTT
CDR3: CASSLGSASRSDTQYF
J: TRBJ2-3
D: NA
size: NA
V: TRBV5-4

DNA: TGCGCCAGCAGCTTTAACACCGGGGAGCTGTTTTTT
CDR3: CASSFNTGELFF
J: TRBJ2-2
D: NA
size: NA
V: TRBV5-1

DNA: TGTGCCAGCAGCTTAGGGTTTGGCAGACATGAAAAACTGTTTTTT
CDR3: CASSLGFGRHEKLFF
J: TRBJ1-4
D: NA
size: NA
V: TRBV7-2

DNA: TGTGCCAGCAGTTCACTCGGGGCGGAGACCCAGTACTTC
CDR3: CASSSLGAETQYF
J: TRBJ2-5
D: NA
size: NA
V: TRBV27

DNA: TGTGCCAGCAGTTGGGCTAGCGGCTCCTACAATGAGCAGTTCTTC
CDR3: CASSWASGSYNEQFF
J: TRBJ2-1
D: TRBD2
size: NA
V: TRBV6-2/TRBV6-3

DNA: TGTGCCAGAAGGGCCCAGAGGAGGGCGAACACCGGGGAGCTGTTTTTT
CDR3: CARRAQRRANTGELFF
J: TRBJ2-2
D: NA
size: NA
V: TRBV9

DNA: TGTGCCAGCATAGTTGGAGATACGCAGTATTTT
CDR3: CASIVGDTQYF
J: TRBJ2-3
D: NA
size: NA
V: TRBV27